This TCR beta chain was captured in a study of shared clonotypes between healthy human individuals. Broader study findings: Non-shared clonotypes were found to have lower generation probabilities than the clonotypes that were shared by all four of the sorted-subset donors.

Memory CD4+ cells were the fraction left after CD45RA+ naive selection. As for this clone: Its antigen is still unknown.

Only in-frame clones appear in the TCRdb table, and some are missing; sequencing was by immunoSEQ multiplex PCR. The data hold 2,500,000 or so clones, with around 94% observed a single time. The germline CDR1 and CDR2 sequences are SGHRS and YFSETQ. V was cut by 3 bases and J by 1 base, with 11 bases left in between. The CDR3 is 15 amino acids. The sequence was obtained from a man younger than 35 in good health. Specimen: naive CD4+ T cells sorted from blood. Subset denoted: CD45RA+ positively selected. The rearrangement joins TRBV5-1 to TRBJ1-3; no firm D call. DNA of the CDR3: TGCGCCAGCAGCTGGGCATACTCTTCTGGAAACACCATATATTTT. Its translation is CASSWAYSSGNTIYF.